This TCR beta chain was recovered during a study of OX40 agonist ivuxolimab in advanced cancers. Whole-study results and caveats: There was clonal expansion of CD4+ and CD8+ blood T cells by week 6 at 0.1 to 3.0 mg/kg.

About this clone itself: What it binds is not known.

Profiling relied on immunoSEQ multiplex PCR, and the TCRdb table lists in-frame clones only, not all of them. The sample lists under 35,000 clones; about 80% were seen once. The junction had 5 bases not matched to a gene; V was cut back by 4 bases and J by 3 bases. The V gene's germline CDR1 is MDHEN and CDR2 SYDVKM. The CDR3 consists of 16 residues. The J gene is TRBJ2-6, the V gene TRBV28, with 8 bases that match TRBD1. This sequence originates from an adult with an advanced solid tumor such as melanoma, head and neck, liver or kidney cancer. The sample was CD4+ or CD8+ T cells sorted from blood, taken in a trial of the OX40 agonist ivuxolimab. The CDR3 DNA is TGTGCCAGCAGTTCAGGGGGCGCGGTTGGGGCCAACGTCCTGACTTTC. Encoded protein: CASSSGGAVGANVLTF.